The sequence of this T cell receptor (beta chain) was determined in a study of CXCR3-negative and CXCR3-positive naive CD8 T cells. Study-wide results and caveats: Naive subsets showed comparable surface CD5, and TCR interaction strength was also inferred from TRB CDR3 physicochemistry. The study found that naive CXCR3-negative and CXCR3-positive cells shared TRBV-TRBJ usage, while memory cells differed. Partly lower CXCR3 expression followed cryopreservation, and most assays relied on fresh PBMCs.

Remarks on this clonotype: Antigen specificity is unknown.

CDR1 DFQATT and CDR2 SNEGSKA come from the germline V gene (reference sequence). CDR3 length equals 17 residues. Triplicates of about 270,000 cells were sorted from each CD8+ T cell subset. It was by 5' RACE with UMI labels that the TRB cDNA libraries were prepared. TCRdb reanalyzed the 5' RACE reads and collapses them to one entry per CDR3 protein, without DNA. This sample lists about 56,000 distinct CDR3 sequences; its ten largest clones have roughly 20%. This TCR was sampled from a human donor in good health. Some clones in this sample may be carry-over from other donors' samples. The sequenced material came from memory CD8+ T cells from blood. The chain is built from TRBV20-1 and TRBJ2-1; TCRdb's D gene call, TRBD1, goes unchecked for lack of DNA. The CDR3: CSARDRAGGNSYNEQFF.